The 28 T cell receptor beta chains presented below share a single source sample, sequenced in a study of cytomegalovirus exposure and HLA in healthy donors (dated by TCRdb to about 2017). Receptors were amplified or captured by the immunoSEQ multiplex PCR assay. A mixture of 60 forward primers for TCR Vbeta segments and 13 reverse primers for TCR Jbeta segments was used in the multiplex PCR. TCRdb re-hosts the immuneACCESS table, in-frame sequences only. Its copies lack some clones; in the studies checked, an unresolved V gene accounts for under half of them, and the cause for the rest is not known. Recorded for this sample are approximately 170,000 clones; around 78% of them occurred a single time. About 1.4% of the sample belongs to the ten largest clones. The source material was PBMCs. The receptors stem from a man aged 40-50 years in good health and CMV-seronegative.

This clone appeared a single time. The rearrangement joins TRBV6-5 to TRBJ2-5, with 12 bases aligning to TRBD2. Per germline, CDR1 MNHEY and CDR2 SVGAGI. V lost 0 bases, J lost 3 bases, and 2 bases stayed unmatched. The CDR3 totals 16 residues. DNA for the CDR3: TGTGCCAGCAGTTACTCTCTAGCGGGAGGGAAAGAGACCCAGTACTTC. This translates into CASSYSLAGGKETQYF.

This clone was seen a handful of times. The chain joins TRBV27 to TRBJ2-2, with a weak D call TRBD2 (6 bases). CDR1 is MNHEY, CDR2 SMNVEV, per germline (reference sequence). The CDR3 is 15 amino acids. V gave up 6 bases and J gave up 2 bases, with 13 bases separating them. CDR3 in DNA: TGTGCCAGCAGGCTCGGGACTCTCAACACCGGGGAGCTGTTTTTT. Translation gives CASRLGTLNTGELFF.

The chain joins TRBV11-1 to TRBJ2-7; the D gene is possibly TRBD2 (6 bases). The CDR3 has 13 residues. V lost 3 bases and J 3 bases, leaving 9 bases between the germline ends. The germline V gene encodes CDR1 SGHAT and CDR2 FQDESV (reference sequence). CDR3 bases: TGTGCCAGCAGCTTGCGGGGACGCTACGAGCAGTACTTC. The encoded protein is CASSLRGRYEQYF.

This rearrangement joins TRBV4-1 to TRBJ2-5; 10 bases are shared with TRBD1. Gene TRBJ2-7 matches the end of the DNA better, so the J call may be wrong. This CDR3 spans 15 amino acids. Germline V gives CDR1 MGHRA, CDR2 YSYEKL. CDR3 protein: CASSPSRDRGAEQYF. CDR3 in DNA: TGCGCCAGCAGCCCATCTAGGGACAGGGGTGCCGAGCAGTACTTC.

The J gene is TRBJ2-5, the V gene TRBV7-9; a possible D gene is TRBD2 (5 bases). V lost 0 bases to trimming and J lost 1 base, with 9 bases between them. This CDR3 has 15 amino acids. CDR1 and CDR2 from the germline V gene are SEHNR and FQNEAQ (reference sequence). CDR3 protein: CASSLAAGSQETQYF. The DNA for the CDR3 is TGTGCCAGCAGCTTAGCGGCGGGTTCCCAAGAGACCCAGTACTTC.

This clone was seen just once. The chain uses TRBV28 and TRBJ2-6; 7 bases align to TRBD2. Germline V gives CDR1 MDHEN, CDR2 SYDVKM. This CDR3 contains 16 residues. The J segment lost 4 bases and the V segment lost 4 bases, leaving 7 bases of the junction unmatched. CDR3 DNA sequence: TGTGCCAGCAGTTGGGGCGGGGGAAGAGGGGCCAACGTCCTGACTTTC. As protein: CASSWGGGRGANVLTF.

V usage is TRBV4-2 and J usage is TRBJ2-1; 8 nucleotides align to TRBD2. Germline V CDR1 and CDR2: LGHNA, YNFKEQ. Trimming cost V 8 bases and J 2 bases; bases outside gene matches: 8. The CDR3 sequence is 15 residues long. The DNA for the CDR3 is TGTGCCAGCTCGCGGGAGGACGCACCCTACAATGAGCAGTTCTTC. It encodes CASSREDAPYNEQFF.

The V gene is TRBV29-1, the J gene TRBJ1-1; 10 positions match TRBD1. The ends lost 1 base at V and 1 base at J; junction bases unmatched: 3. Germline V CDR1 and CDR2: SQVTM, ANQGSEA. The CDR3 runs to 15 residues. The CDR3 nucleotides are TGCAGCGTTGAAGGGGGACAGGGGTCGAACACTGAAGCTTTCTTT. This gives the protein CSVEGGQGSNTEAFF.

This chain joins TRBV6-5 and TRBJ2-7; 9 bases fit TRBD2. J was trimmed by 7 bases and V by 2 bases; bases with no gene match: 9. Germline V gives CDR1 MNHEY, CDR2 SVGAGI. The CDR3 runs 15 residues. The CDR3 coding sequence is TGTGCCAGCAGTTACGGGGGCGGGAGGGCTGGTGAGCAGTACTTC. Encoded protein: CASSYGGGRAGEQYF.

This chain links TRBV27 with TRBJ2-5; D is possibly TRBD2 (5 bases). Trimming cost V 10 bases and J 5 bases, with 14 bases left between them. CDR1 and CDR2 from the germline V gene are MNHEY and SMNVEV (reference sequence). This CDR3 contains 12 residues. This CDR3 reads CATGRRGETQYF. The DNA of the CDR3 is TGTGCCACTGGTAGGAGAGGGGAGACCCAGTACTTC.

This chain joins TRBV28 and TRBJ1-5; D perhaps matches TRBD1 (5 bases). This CDR3 is built from 14 residues. Germline values: CDR1 MDHEN, CDR2 SYDVKM. Trimming shortened V by 5 bases and J by 5 bases, and 13 bases separated the two germline ends. The CDR3 sequence is CASSLGGRHQPQHF. The CDR3 DNA is TGTGCCAGCAGTCTCGGGGGTCGGCATCAGCCCCAGCATTTT.

This rearrangement joins TRBV19 to TRBJ2-5, with 11 nucleotides matching TRBD1. Trimming removed 6 bases from V and 11 bases from J; junction bases left unmatched: 8. Per the germline V gene, CDR1 is LNHDA and CDR2 is SQIVND (reference sequence). CDR3 length equals 13 residues. CDR3 DNA: TGTGCCAGTAGCGGACAGGGGGCGCGTGAGCAGTACTTC. Translation gives CASSGQGAREQYF.

Only a few counts were recorded for this clone. The V and J genes are TRBV10-2 and TRBJ2-1, with 12 bases lining up with TRBD2. Trimming cost V 6 bases and J 6 bases; bases outside gene matches: 3. Germline assignment: CDR1 WSHSY and CDR2 SAAADI. This CDR3 is built from 14 residues. DNA of the CDR3: TGCGCCAGCAGACTAGCGGGAGGCCCCAATGAGCAGTTCTTC. Translating gives CASRLAGGPNEQFF.

V usage is TRBV6-1 and J usage is TRBJ2-1; 8 bases align to TRBD2. The germline V gene encodes CDR1 MNHNS and CDR2 SASEGT. Unmatched junction bases numbered 7, after V lost 0 bases and J lost 0 bases. CDR3 length: 18 amino acids. CDR3 in DNA: TGTGCCAGCAGTGAAGCGGATCTAGCGGGCTACTCCTACAATGAGCAGTTCTTC. This codes for CASSEADLAGYSYNEQFF.

This rearrangement joins TRBV9 to TRBJ2-5, with 9 bases aligning to TRBD2. The better agreement between TRBJ2-7 and the DNA end casts doubt on the J call. Germline lookup yields CDR1 SGDLS and CDR2 YYNGEE. The CDR3 has 17 amino acids. CDR3 DNA: TGTGCCAGCAGCGCTTCCCCCCTGCGGGAGGGCCAAGACGAGCAGTACTTC. Translated, it gives CASSASPLREGQDEQYF.

This clone was seen only once. This chain connects TRBV27 to TRBJ1-2; TRBD1 is a possible D gene (6 bases). The germline V gene encodes CDR1 MNHEY and CDR2 SMNVEV (reference sequence). This CDR3 is 14 amino acids long. V lost 6 bases and J 4 bases, leaving 15 bases between the germline ends. The CDR3 DNA is TGTGCCAGCAGGCAGGGGAGAGGAGCCTATGGCTACACCTTC. This encodes CASRQGRGAYGYTF.

This clone was seen a handful of times. The genes are TRBV5-5 and TRBJ2-2, with 8 bases lining up with TRBD1. The length of the CDR3 is 15 residues. The germline V gene encodes CDR1 SGHKS and CDR2 YYEKEE (reference sequence). The J segment lost 6 bases and the V segment lost 0 bases, leaving 4 bases of the junction unmatched. CDR3 amino acids: CASSLVTGEAGELFF. DNA of the CDR3: TGTGCCAGCAGCTTGGTGACAGGGGAGGCCGGGGAGCTGTTTTTT.

The rearrangement links TRBV10-1 to TRBJ1-2, with 12 bases fitting TRBD1. The CDR3 runs to 18 residues. Germline CDR1 reads WNHNN; CDR2 reads SYGVQD (reference sequence). The V segment lost 0 bases and the J segment 6 bases; nucleotides outside the gene matches: 11. This CDR3 reads CASSESRDRGPHLNGYTF. CDR3 in DNA: TGCGCCAGCAGTGAGTCCAGGGACAGGGGGCCCCATTTGAATGGCTACACCTTC.

V and J are TRBV6-5 and TRBJ2-1; 7 bases are a match to TRBD2. The CDR3 covers 14 residues. The V and J ends lost 2 bases and 8 bases, in that order; junction bases with no gene match: 6. Looked up from germline, CDR1 is MNHEY and CDR2 is SVGAGI. The CDR3 region has the DNA TGTGCCAGCAGTTACCTCGCTAGCGGCCATGAGCAGTTCTTC. The encoded protein is CASSYLASGHEQFF.

The rearrangement joins TRBV6-1 to TRBJ1-3, with D maybe TRBD1 (6 bases). Between the trimmed V and J ends, which lost 4 bases and 0 bases, there was a span of 16 bases. There are 17 residues in the CDR3. The germline gives CDR1 MNHNS, CDR2 SASEGT. For the CDR3, the DNA is TGTGCCAGCAGTGGTCTAAGGGGGTCGATCTCTGGAAACACCATATATTTT. It translates to CASSGLRGSISGNTIYF.

This chain uses TRBV18 with TRBJ1-5; D remains ambiguous. The CDR3 totals 13 residues. The germline CDR1 and CDR2 sequences are KGHSH and LQKENI. Trimming pared 2 bases from V and 4 bases from J, leaving 6 bases between. Here the CDR3 reads CASSPGSNQPQHF. In DNA form, the CDR3 reads TGTGCCAGCTCACCAGGCAGTAATCAGCCCCAGCATTTT.

This chain joins TRBV28 and TRBJ1-1, with 7 bases matching TRBD1. Unmatched junction bases numbered 12, after V lost 10 bases and J lost 7 bases. The V gene's germline CDR1 is MDHEN and CDR2 SYDVKM. The CDR3 sequence is 13 residues long. The DNA for the CDR3 is TGTGCCACCCAGTCCCCGGACAGGTATGAAGCTTTCTTT. It is translated as CATQSPDRYEAFF. Full variable domain (remainder filled in from reference TRBV28 and TRBJ1-1): DVKVTQSSRYLVKRTGEKVFLECVQDMDHENMFWYRQDPGLGLRLIYFSYDVKMKEKGDIPEGYSVSREKKERFSLILESASTNQTSMYLCATQSPDRYEAFFGQGTRLTVV.

The V gene is TRBV13, the J gene TRBJ1-2, with TRBD1 matching 9 bases. The CDR3 loop spans 16 amino acids. Losses at the gene ends were 4 bases for V and 1 base for J; bases not matched to a gene: 7. Per germline, CDR1 PRHDT and CDR2 FYEKMQ (reference sequence). The CDR3 loop is CASSSPGTGNNYGYTF. The CDR3 DNA follows: TGTGCCAGCAGCTCACCAGGGACAGGGAATAACTATGGCTACACCTTC.

This clone showed up just a few times. The genes are TRBV9 and TRBJ1-4; tentative D call: TRBD1 (5 bases). Trimming took off 4 bases at V and 5 bases at J, with 21 bases between the two ends. In germline, CDR1 is SGDLS, CDR2 YYNGEE. There are 17 residues in the CDR3. As DNA, the CDR3 is TGTGCCAGCAGCTCCGAACCGGGGGAGATTCGGAATGAAAAACTGTTTTTT. This sequence encodes CASSSEPGEIRNEKLFF.

The CDR3 nucleotides are TGCGCGTCCTGGGAGGGCAGCGGCGACTATGGCTACACCTTC. It specifies CASWEGSGDYGYTF. The V gene is TRBV5-1, the J gene TRBJ1-2; D is unresolved. CDR1 is SGHRS, CDR2 YFSETQ, per germline. The CDR3 contains 14 residues.

The genes are TRBV2 and TRBJ2-7; 10 bases match TRBD2. V was clipped by 10 bases and J by 12 bases; unmatched bases: 12. The CDR3 is 12 residues long. The germline CDR1 and CDR2 sequences are SNHLY and FYNNEI. The CDR3 loop is CATLGAGGPPYF. DNA for the CDR3: TGTGCCACCCTTGGAGCGGGAGGGCCGCCGTACTTC.

V usage is TRBV5-1 and J usage is TRBJ2-7; TRBD1 matches 7 bases. The CDR3 extends over 15 amino acids. V lost 4 bases to trimming and J lost 2 bases; unmatched junction nucleotides: 9. Germline V gene data show CDR1 as SGHRS and CDR2 as YFSETQ. DNA for the CDR3: TGCGCCAGCAGCCTGACCGGGACAGCCACCTACGAGCAGTACTTC. It specifies CASSLTGTATYEQYF.

The V and J genes are TRBV28 and TRBJ2-7; 7 bases align to TRBD1. Looked up from germline, CDR1 is MDHEN and CDR2 is SYDVKM. The CDR3 extends over 14 amino acids. The V gene end was trimmed by 5 bases and the J gene end by 1 base; junction bases not matched to a gene: 5. The CDR3 is CASSTNRGSYEQYF. Here the CDR3 DNA reads TGTGCCAGCAGTACCAACAGGGGATCCTACGAGCAGTACTTC.